The TCR beta chain under discussion was sequenced for a study of blood T cell repertoires in COVID-19. Study background: Sample material is recorded as cDNA or gDNA derived from T cells, B-cell-depleted T cells, or PBMCs.

Original processing notes: Estimated nucleated cell counts came from reference gene primer amplification. Using immunoSEQ multiplex PCR, the repertoire was profiled, and TCRdb retains in-frame clones only, with some absent. V and J calls and clone size are those listed in that table; D and trimming were worked out from the DNA. The sample carries about 87,000 clones, about 84% recorded once. This clonotype was obtained from a human donor in a cohort sampled during active COVID-19. The sample was peripheral blood.

The CDR3 DNA reads as TGTGCCAGCAGCGTAGTAGCGGGAGGCCCCTACGAGCAGTACTTC. It yields the protein CASSVVAGGPYEQYF. The chain combines TRBV9 with TRBJ2-7, with 10 bases that match TRBD2. The J segment lost 2 bases and the V segment lost 0 bases, leaving 2 bases of the junction unmatched. CDR1 and CDR2 (germline): SGDLS, YYNGEE. CDR3 length: 15 amino acids.